This TCR beta chain was observed in a study of vaccination effects on CD4 cells after COVID-19. The overall study: A few million PBMC were placed in each well, which was supplemented with roughly 9.1 IU/ml IL-2 and approximately 10 ug/ml peptides.

CD4+ T cells were isolated after 10 days of culture. The study found no prior SARS-CoV-2 infection in the vaccine recipients, who tested negative for nucleocapsid antibodies. At days 3 and 7, half of the medium was exchanged for IL-2 medium. Generated by immunoSEQ multiplex PCR, the TCRdb table keeps only in-frame clones and is missing some. The sample lists around 41,000 clones, roughly 87% occurring once. On this clone: Its target is not known.

This specimen consisted of CD4+ T cells from PBMCs cultured without peptide, obtained before COVID-19 vaccination. The sequence derives from a human donor who received a COVID-19 vaccine.

CDR3 loop: CASRNRLETQYF. The DNA for the CDR3 is TGTGCCAGCAGGAATAGGTTGGAGACCCAGTACTTC. The V gene is TRBV12-3 or TRBV12-4, the J gene TRBJ2-5; the D is unclear. The CDR3 extends over 12 amino acids. The V end was cut by 6 bases, the J end by 5 bases, with 10 bases between.